This is a list of T cell receptor beta chains from one sample in a study of PD-1 blockade in classical Hodgkin lymphoma. Sequencing used immunoSEQ multiplex PCR; TCRdb keeps in-frame clones, though not all of them. The table records about 64,000 clones, under 95% of them present only once. Sequenced material: peripheral blood mononuclear cells (PBMCs), taken before the fourth cycle of nivolumab. These receptors were taken from a human donor with classical Hodgkin lymphoma. CDR3s include the opening cysteine and the closing phenylalanine or tryptophan. The D gene is left open where the match is weak. Size values are once, few and many counts, or a class for expanded clones, and some rows have none.

-	-	TRBJ1-1	TRBV7-6	CASSPGVWAVGTEAFF	TGTGCCAGCAGCCCAGGAGTCTGGGCTGTTGGCACTGAAGCTTTCTTT
TRBD1	-	TRBJ2-7	TRBV7-2	CASSYLSGQGFYEQYF	TGTGCCAGCAGCTACCTCTCGGGACAGGGGTTCTACGAGCAGTACTTC
-	-	TRBJ2-2	TRBV7-6	CASSLFGTLPGELFF	TGTGCCAGCAGCTTATTTGGGACTCTACCCGGGGAGCTGTTTTTT
-	-	TRBJ1-1	TRBV6-5	CASSFGGEAFF	TGTGCCAGCAGCTTCGGTGGTGAAGCTTTCTTT
-	-	TRBJ1-1	TRBV11-2	CASIKRGGPTEAFF	TGTGCCAGCATTAAACGGGGGGGGCCCACTGAAGCTTTCTTT
TRBD2	-	TRBJ2-7	TRBV10-3	CAIMIGAGGDEQYF	TGTGCCATCATGATCGGAGCGGGGGGCGACGAGCAGTACTTC
-	-	TRBJ2-5	TRBV4-1	CASSQTPAGRLGETQYF	TGCGCCAGCAGCCAAACCCCCGCAGGGAGGTTAGGAGAGACCCAGTACTTC
TRBD1	-	TRBJ2-3	TRBV11-2	CASSFTGGRDTQYF	TGTGCCAGCAGCTTTACAGGGGGCAGAGATACGCAGTATTTT
-	-	TRBJ2-3	TRBV7-3	CASSLGGASAPPTDTQYF	TGTGCCAGCAGCTTAGGAGGGGCTAGCGCCCCCCCCACAGATACGCAGTATTTT
TRBD1	-	TRBJ2-5	TRBV5-1	CASSAGTGGGVGETQYF	TGCGCCAGCAGCGCGGGGACAGGGGGCGGAGTGGGAGAGACCCAGTACTTC
-	-	TRBJ1-2	TRBV7-6	CASSLVGAKDGYTF	TGTGCCAGCAGCTTAGTGGGGGCTAAGGATGGCTACACCTTC
-	-	TRBJ2-1	TRBV5-6	CASSPWEFGEDNEQFF	TGTGCCAGCAGTCCTTGGGAGTTCGGGGAGGACAATGAGCAGTTCTTC
-	-	TRBJ1-1	TRBV7-9	CASSLMGNTEAFF	TGTGCCAGCAGCTTAATGGGGAACACTGAAGCTTTCTTT
-	-	TRBJ1-1	TRBV6-1	CASSEGPLVEAFF	TGTGCCAGCAGTGAAGGCCCCCTTGTAGAAGCTTTCTTT
-	once	TRBJ1-2	TRBV30	CAWSWGSGYTF	TGTGCCTGGAGTTGGGGAAGCGGCTACACCTTC
-	-	TRBJ1-6	TRBV11-2	CASRTQWGSDNSPLHF	TGTGCCAGCAGAACACAATGGGGTAGCGATAATTCACCCCTCCACTTT
-	-	TRBJ2-5	TRBV4-1	CASSQGGSQETQYF	TGCGCCAGCAGCCAAGGAGGGAGCCAAGAGACCCAGTACTTC
-	-	TRBJ2-4	TRBV19	CASSKGPGAAKNIQYF	TGTGCCAGTAGTAAGGGGCCAGGGGCAGCCAAAAACATTCAGTACTTC
-	-	TRBJ1-1	TRBV7-8	CASSLALRANTEAFF	TGTGCCAGCAGCTTAGCCCTACGGGCGAACACTGAAGCTTTCTTT
TRBD1	-	TRBJ1-2	TRBV7-8	CASSLLDRAPLGYTF	TGTGCCAGCAGCCTCTTGGACAGGGCACCCCTTGGCTACACCTTC
-	-	TRBJ2-6	TRBV30	CACSGANVLTF	TGTGCCTGCTCTGGGGCCAACGTCCTGACTTTC
-	-	TRBJ1-1	TRBV2	CARGPDAVNTEAFF	TGTGCCAGAGGACCCGACGCAGTGAACACTGAAGCTTTCTTT
TRBD1	-	TRBJ1-1	TRBV6-6	CASSAGGRYSEAFF	TGTGCCAGCAGCGCAGGGGGCCGGTATTCTGAAGCTTTCTTT
-	once	TRBJ2-1	TRBV27	CASSLSPPGGPYNEQFF	TGTGCCAGCAGTTTAAGTCCCCCAGGGGGGCCCTACAATGAGCAGTTCTTC
-	-	TRBJ2-2	TRBV19	CASYRGTGELFF	TGTGCCAGCTACCGGGGGACCGGGGAGCTGTTTTTT
-	-	TRBJ1-2	TRBV10-3	CASSLIGDGYTF	TGTGCCAGCAGCCTCATTGGAGACGGCTACACCTTC
TRBD1	-	TRBJ2-7	TRBV30	CAWGQGPGYEQYF	TGTGCCTGGGGACAGGGGCCGGGGTACGAGCAGTACTTC
-	once	TRBJ1-1	TRBV6-6	CASSYFDRLKPEAFF	TGTGCCAGCAGTTACTTCGACAGGCTTAAGCCTGAAGCTTTCTTT
-	-	TRBJ1-1	TRBV7-9	CASSPRGGGNTEAFF	TGTGCCAGCAGCCCCAGAGGAGGCGGGAACACTGAAGCTTTCTTT
TRBD2	once	TRBJ2-2	TRBV19	CASSMISGGYTGELFF	TGTGCCAGTAGTATGATTTCGGGGGGGTACACCGGGGAGCTGTTTTTT
-	-	TRBJ1-5	TRBV5-5	CASSLPGGGQPQHF	TGTGCCAGCAGCTTACCTGGAGGGGGTCAGCCCCAGCATTTT
-	-	TRBJ2-2	TRBV5-1	CASRAQGALTGELFF	TGCGCCAGCAGAGCGCAGGGCGCGTTAACCGGGGAGCTGTTTTTT
-	-	TRBJ1-1	TRBV5-6	CASSKWPTGTEAFF	TGTGCCAGCAGTAAGTGGCCAACGGGCACTGAAGCTTTCTTT
-	-	TRBJ2-1	TRBV27	CASSSLNRINEQFF	TGTGCCAGCAGTTCATTGAACAGGATCAATGAGCAGTTCTTC
-	-	TRBJ1-1	TRBV13	CASSLAVEAFF	TGTGCCAGCAGCTTAGCAGTGGAAGCTTTCTTT
TRBD1	-	TRBJ1-2	TRBV4-1	CASSQERTGIGYTF	TGCGCCAGCAGCCAAGAGAGGACAGGGATTGGCTACACCTTC
TRBD2	-	TRBJ2-1	TRBV9	CASSPRTSGGEQFF	TGTGCCAGCAGCCCCCGGACTAGCGGGGGGGAGCAGTTCTTC
-	-	TRBJ2-4	TRBV30	CAWSPGVQNIQYF	TGTGCCTGGAGCCCGGGAGTCCAAAACATTCAGTACTTC
-	-	TRBJ1-6	TRBV10-3	CAISEGNSPLHF	TGTGCCATCAGTGAAGGAAATTCACCCCTCCACTTT
-	-	TRBJ2-6	TRBV18	CASSPRSGSGANVLTF	TGTGCCAGCTCACCACGATCAGGGTCTGGGGCCAACGTCCTGACTTTC
-	-	TRBJ1-1	TRBV4-1	CASVAERPNTEAFF	TGCGCCAGCGTGGCGGAGCGGCCGAACACTGAAGCTTTCTTT
-	-	TRBJ2-7	TRBV5-1	CASSLGPGFRRYEQYF	TGCGCCAGCAGCTTGGGGCCGGGCTTTCGGAGGTACGAGCAGTACTTC
TRBD2	-	TRBJ2-3	TRBV5-1	CASSSGLAGGPGGTDTQYF	TGCGCCAGCAGCTCGGGACTAGCGGGGGGACCCGGAGGCACAGATACGCAGTATTTT
-	-	TRBJ1-1	TRBV19	CASSIVAEAFF	TGTGCCAGTAGTATAGTCGCTGAAGCTTTCTTT
TRBD1	-	TRBJ2-3	TRBV18	CASLGRDRGPDTQYF	TGTGCCAGCCTCGGACGGGACAGGGGTCCAGATACGCAGTATTTT
-	-	TRBJ2-5	TRBV1	CTSSQPGAGVKYQETQYF	TGCACCAGCAGCCAACCGGGGGCTGGGGTGAAGTACCAAGAGACCCAGTACTTC
TRBD1	-	TRBJ2-2	TRBV2	CASTRTTGGGTGELFF	TGTGCCTCCACACGAACGACAGGGGGAGGGACCGGGGAGCTGTTTTTT
TRBD2	-	TRBJ2-7	TRBV2	CASIGTSGGYEQYF	TGTGCCAGCATTGGGACTAGCGGGGGCTACGAGCAGTACTTC
-	few	TRBJ1-1	TRBV2	CARSRMNTEAFF	TGTGCCAGATCTAGGATGAACACTGAAGCTTTCTTT